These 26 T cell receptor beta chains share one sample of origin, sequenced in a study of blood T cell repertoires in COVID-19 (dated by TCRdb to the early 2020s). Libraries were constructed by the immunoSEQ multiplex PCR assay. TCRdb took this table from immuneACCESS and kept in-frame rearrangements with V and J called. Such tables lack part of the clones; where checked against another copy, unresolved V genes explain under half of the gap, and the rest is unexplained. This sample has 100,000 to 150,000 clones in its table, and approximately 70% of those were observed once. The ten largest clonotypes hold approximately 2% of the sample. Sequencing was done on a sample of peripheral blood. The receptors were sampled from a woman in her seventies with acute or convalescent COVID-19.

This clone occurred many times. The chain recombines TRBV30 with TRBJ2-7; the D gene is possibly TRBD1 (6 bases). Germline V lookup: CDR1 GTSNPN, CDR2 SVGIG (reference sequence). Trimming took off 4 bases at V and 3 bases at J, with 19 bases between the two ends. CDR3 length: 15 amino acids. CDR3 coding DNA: TGTGCCTGGAAAGCACAGGGAATTAGGCGCTACGAGCAGTACTTC. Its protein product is CAWKAQGIRRYEQYF. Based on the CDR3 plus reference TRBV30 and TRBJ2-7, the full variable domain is SQTIHQWPATLVQPVGSPLSLECTVEGTSNPNLYWYRQAAGRGLQLLFYSVGIGQISSEVPQNLSASRPQDRQFILSSKKLLLSDSGFYLCAWKAQGIRRYEQYFGPGTRLTVT.

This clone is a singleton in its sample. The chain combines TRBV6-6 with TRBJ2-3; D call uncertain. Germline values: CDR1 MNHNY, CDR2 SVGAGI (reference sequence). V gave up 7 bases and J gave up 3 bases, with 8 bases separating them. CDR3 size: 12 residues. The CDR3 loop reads CASTVATDTQYF. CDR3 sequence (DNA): TGTGCCAGCACCGTAGCTACAGATACGCAGTATTTT.

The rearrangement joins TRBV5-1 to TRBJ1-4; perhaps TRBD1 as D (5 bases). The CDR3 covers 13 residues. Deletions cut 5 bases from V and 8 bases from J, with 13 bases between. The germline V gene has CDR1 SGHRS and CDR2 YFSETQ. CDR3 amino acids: CASRIPGGEKLFF. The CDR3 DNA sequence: TGCGCCAGCAGGATCCCGGGGGGAGAAAAACTGTTTTTT.

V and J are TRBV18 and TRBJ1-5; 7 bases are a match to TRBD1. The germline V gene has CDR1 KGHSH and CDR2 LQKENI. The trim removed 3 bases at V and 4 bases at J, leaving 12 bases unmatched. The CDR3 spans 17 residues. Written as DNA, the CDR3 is TGTGCCAGCTCACCGGTCCAGGGCAAACAGGGGAATCAGCCCCAGCATTTT. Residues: CASSPVQGKQGNQPQHF.

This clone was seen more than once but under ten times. DNA of the CDR3: TGCGCCAGCAGCCAACGACAGGGGATTGATAGCGGGAGCACAGATACGCAGTATTTT. As protein: CASSQRQGIDSGSTDTQYF. The chain combines TRBV4-1 with TRBJ2-3; a possible D gene is TRBD1 (8 bases). V was clipped by 2 bases and J by 0 bases, with 21 bases between them. The germline gives CDR1 MGHRA, CDR2 YSYEKL. The CDR3 contains 19 residues.

The DNA of the CDR3 is TGTGCCAGCAGCCAAGGAGCTAGCGGGAGCCCAGATACGCAGTATTTT. Residues: CASSQGASGSPDTQYF. V and J are TRBV4-2 and TRBJ2-3, with 10 bases lining up with TRBD2. After removal of 1 base from V and 4 bases from J, the junction contained 5 bases not matched to a gene. CDR3 size: 16 residues. Germline V lookup: CDR1 LGHNA, CDR2 YNFKEQ.

CDR3 bases: TGTGCCAGTAGTATCGTCTCTGGGGCGGACTATGGCTACACCTTC. Its protein is CASSIVSGADYGYTF. This chain uses TRBV19 with TRBJ1-2; tentative D call: TRBD1 (5 bases). This CDR3 region has 15 residues. From germline, CDR1 is LNHDA and CDR2 SQIVND (reference sequence). Trimming left V 3 bases short and J 3 bases short, with 14 bases between.

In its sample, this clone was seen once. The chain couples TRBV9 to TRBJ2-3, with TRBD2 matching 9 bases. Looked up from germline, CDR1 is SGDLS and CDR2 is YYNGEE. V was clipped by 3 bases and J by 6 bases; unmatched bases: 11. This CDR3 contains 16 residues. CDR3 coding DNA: TGTGCCAGCAGCGCCCCGGGACTAGCATGGACCGATACGCAGTATTTT. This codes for CASSAPGLAWTDTQYF.

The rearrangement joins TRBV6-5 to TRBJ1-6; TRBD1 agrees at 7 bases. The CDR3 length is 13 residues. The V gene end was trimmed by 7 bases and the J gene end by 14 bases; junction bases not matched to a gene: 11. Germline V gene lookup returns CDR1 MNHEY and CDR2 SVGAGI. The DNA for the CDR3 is TGTGCCAGCACCAACCCCAGGGGGACGGCCCTCCACTTT. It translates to CASTNPRGTALHF.

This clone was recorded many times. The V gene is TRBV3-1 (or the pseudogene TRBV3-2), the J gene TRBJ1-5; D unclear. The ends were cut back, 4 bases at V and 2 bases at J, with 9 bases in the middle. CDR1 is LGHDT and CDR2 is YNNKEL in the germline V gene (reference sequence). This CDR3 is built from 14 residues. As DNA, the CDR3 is TGTGCCAGCAGCCCAAGAGGGCGCAATCAGCCCCAGCATTTT. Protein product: CASSPRGRNQPQHF.

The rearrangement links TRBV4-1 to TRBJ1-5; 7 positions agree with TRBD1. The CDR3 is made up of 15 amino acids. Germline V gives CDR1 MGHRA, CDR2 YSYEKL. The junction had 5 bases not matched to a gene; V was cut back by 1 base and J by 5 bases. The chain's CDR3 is CASSQAYRGDQPQHF. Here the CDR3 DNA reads TGCGCCAGCAGCCAAGCATACAGGGGTGATCAGCCCCAGCATTTT.

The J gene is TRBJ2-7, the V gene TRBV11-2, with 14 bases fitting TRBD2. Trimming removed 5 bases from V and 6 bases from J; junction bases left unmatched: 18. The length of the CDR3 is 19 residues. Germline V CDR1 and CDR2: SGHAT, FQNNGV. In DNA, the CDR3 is TGTGCCAGCAGCGCCGGACTAGCGGGAGGAAGGTCCCATATACGCGAGCAGTACTTC. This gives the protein CASSAGLAGGRSHIREQYF. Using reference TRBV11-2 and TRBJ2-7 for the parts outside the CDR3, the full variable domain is EAGVAQSPRYKIIEKRQSVAFWCNPISGHATLYWYQQILGQGPKLLIQFQNNGVVDDSQLPKDRFSAERLKGVDSTLKIQPAKLEDSAVYLCASSAGLAGGRSHIREQYFGPGTRLTVT.

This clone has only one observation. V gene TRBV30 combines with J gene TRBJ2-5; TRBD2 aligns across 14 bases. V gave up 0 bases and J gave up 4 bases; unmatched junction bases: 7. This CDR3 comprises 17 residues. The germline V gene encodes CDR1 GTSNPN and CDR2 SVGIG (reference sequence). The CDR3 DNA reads TGTGCCTGGAGTGTGGGTAGACTAGCGGGAGGGGGAGAGACCCAGTACTTC. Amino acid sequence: CAWSVGRLAGGGETQYF.

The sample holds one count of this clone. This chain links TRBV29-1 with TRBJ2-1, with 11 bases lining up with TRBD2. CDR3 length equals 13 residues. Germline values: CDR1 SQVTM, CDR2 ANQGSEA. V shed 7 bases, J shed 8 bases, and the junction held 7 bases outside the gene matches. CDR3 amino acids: CSAQTSGTHEQFF. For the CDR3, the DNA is TGCAGCGCCCAGACTAGCGGGACCCATGAGCAGTTCTTC.

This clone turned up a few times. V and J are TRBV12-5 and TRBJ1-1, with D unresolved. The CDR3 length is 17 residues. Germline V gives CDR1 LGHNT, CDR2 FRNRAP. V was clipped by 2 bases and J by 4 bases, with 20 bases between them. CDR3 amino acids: CASGLSVGGLAGTEAFF. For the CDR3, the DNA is TGTGCTAGTGGTTTGAGTGTAGGAGGGTTAGCAGGCACTGAAGCTTTCTTT.

The CDR3, as DNA: TGTGCCAGCAGTTTATCGGGCGGGGTTGGAAACACCATATATTTT. It yields the protein CASSLSGGVGNTIYF. The chain is built from TRBV27 and TRBJ1-3; D unclear. The V end was cut by 0 bases, the J end by 3 bases, with 9 bases between. Germline CDR1 MNHEY, CDR2 SMNVEV (reference sequence). The CDR3 length is 15 residues.

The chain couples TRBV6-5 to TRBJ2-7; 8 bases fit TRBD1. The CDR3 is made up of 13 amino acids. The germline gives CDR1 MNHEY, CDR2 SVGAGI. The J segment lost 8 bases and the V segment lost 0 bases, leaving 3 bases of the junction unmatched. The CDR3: CASSYSTGAKQYF. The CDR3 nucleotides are TGTGCCAGCAGTTACTCGACAGGGGCCAAGCAGTACTTC.

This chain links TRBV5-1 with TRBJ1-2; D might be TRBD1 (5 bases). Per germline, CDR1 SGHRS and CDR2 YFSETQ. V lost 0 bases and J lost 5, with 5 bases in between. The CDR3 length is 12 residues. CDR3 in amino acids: CASSLAGYGYTF. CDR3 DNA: TGCGCCAGCAGCTTGGCAGGGTATGGCTACACCTTC.

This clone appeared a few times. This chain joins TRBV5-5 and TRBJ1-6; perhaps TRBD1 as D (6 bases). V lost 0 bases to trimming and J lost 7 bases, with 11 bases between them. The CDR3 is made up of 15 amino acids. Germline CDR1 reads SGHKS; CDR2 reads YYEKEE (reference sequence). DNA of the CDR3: TGTGCCAGCAGCTTGGTAACAGGGTGGAATTCACCCCTCCACTTT. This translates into CASSLVTGWNSPLHF.

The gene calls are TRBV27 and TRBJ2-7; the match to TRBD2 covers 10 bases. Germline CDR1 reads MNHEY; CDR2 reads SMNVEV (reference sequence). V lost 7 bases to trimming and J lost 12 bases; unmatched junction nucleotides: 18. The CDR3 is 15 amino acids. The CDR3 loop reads CASTNWGGTSETLYF. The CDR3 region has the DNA TGTGCCAGCACCAACTGGGGGGGGACTAGCGAGACCCTGTACTTC.

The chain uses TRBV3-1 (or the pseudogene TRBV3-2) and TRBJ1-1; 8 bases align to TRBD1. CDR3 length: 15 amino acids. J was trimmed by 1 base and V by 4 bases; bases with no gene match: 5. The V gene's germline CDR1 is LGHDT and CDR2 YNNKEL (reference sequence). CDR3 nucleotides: TGTGCCAGCAGCCCGGGGGACAGGACGAACACTGAAGCTTTCTTT. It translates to CASSPGDRTNTEAFF.

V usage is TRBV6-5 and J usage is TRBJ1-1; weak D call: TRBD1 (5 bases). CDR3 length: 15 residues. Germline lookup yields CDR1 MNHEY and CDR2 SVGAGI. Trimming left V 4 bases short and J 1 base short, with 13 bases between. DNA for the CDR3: TGTGCCAGCAGTTTGGGGCTGGAAGAGAACACTGAAGCTTTCTTT. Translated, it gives CASSLGLEENTEAFF.

The CDR3 reads CASSSRLAGGGNTDTQYF. CDR3 coding DNA: TGTGCCAGCAGCTCCCGACTAGCGGGCGGGGGGAACACAGATACGCAGTATTTT. The chain has TRBV4-2 and TRBJ2-3; 10 bases agree with TRBD2. V was clipped by 5 bases and J by 2 bases; unmatched bases: 13. The CDR3 runs 18 residues. Germline V gene data show CDR1 as LGHNA and CDR2 as YNFKEQ.

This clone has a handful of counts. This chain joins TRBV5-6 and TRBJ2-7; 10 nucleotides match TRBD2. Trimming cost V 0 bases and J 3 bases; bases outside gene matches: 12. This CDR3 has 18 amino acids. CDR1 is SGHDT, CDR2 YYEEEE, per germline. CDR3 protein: CASSLGVRARTSGYEQYF. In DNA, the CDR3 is TGTGCCAGCAGCTTGGGAGTGAGGGCCCGGACTAGCGGCTACGAGCAGTACTTC.

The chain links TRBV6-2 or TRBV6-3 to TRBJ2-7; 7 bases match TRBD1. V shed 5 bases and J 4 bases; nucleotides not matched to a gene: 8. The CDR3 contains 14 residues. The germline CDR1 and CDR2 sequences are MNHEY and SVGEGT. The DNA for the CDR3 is TGTGCCAGCAGTGATCCGGGACAGAAATACGAGCAGTACTTC. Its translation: CASSDPGQKYEQYF.

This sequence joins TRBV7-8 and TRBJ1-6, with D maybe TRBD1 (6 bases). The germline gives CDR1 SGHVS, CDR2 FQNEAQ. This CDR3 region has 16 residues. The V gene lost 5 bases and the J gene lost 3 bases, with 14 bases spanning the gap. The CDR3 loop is CASSEQGEFYNSPLHF. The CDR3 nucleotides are TGTGCCAGCAGCGAACAGGGAGAATTCTATAATTCACCCCTCCACTTT.